Following are 22 T cell receptor beta chains from one sample sequenced in a study of T cell repertoires in cytomegalovirus infection. A single record per CDR3 protein comes from TCRdb applying MiXCR to the reads. The sample holds approximately 500,000 distinct CDR3 sequences, less than 30% seen once. The sample taken for sequencing was PBMCs. Receptor source: a human donor in good health (CMV status not recorded). Some clones in this sample may be carry-over from other donors' samples.

The chain carries TRBV28 and TRBJ2-7; 7 positions agree with TRBD2. Trimming at V came to 2 bases and at J to 2 bases, leaving 6 bases not matched to a gene. Per the germline V gene, CDR1 is MDHEN and CDR2 is SYDVKM. The CDR3 length is 15 residues. For the CDR3, the DNA is TGTGCCAGCAGTTTAGCCGGGACTAACACCTACGAGCAGTACTTC. Protein sequence: CASSLAGTNTYEQYF.

The chain is built from TRBV11-2 and TRBJ2-7, with 10 bases matching TRBD2. The CDR3 consists of 14 residues. The germline V gene encodes CDR1 SGHAT and CDR2 FQNNGV. V shed 4 bases and J 3 bases; nucleotides not matched to a gene: 3. CDR3 in amino acids: CASSSRTSGYEQYV. CDR3 coding DNA: TGTGCCAGCAGCTCCCGGACTAGCGGCTACGAGCAGTACGTC.

This chain uses TRBV18 with TRBJ2-2; D possibly matches TRBD1 or TRBD2 (5 bases each). This CDR3 contains 15 residues. Trimming cost V 1 base and J 3 bases, with 9 bases left between them. The V gene's germline CDR1 is KGHSH and CDR2 LQKENI. The CDR3 reads CASSPQWGYTGELFF. The DNA of the CDR3 is TGTGCCAGCTCACCACAGTGGGGGTACACCGGGGAGCTGTTTTTT.

This clonotype has more than one count but fewer than ten. The chain recombines TRBV27 with TRBJ2-3, with 7 positions matching TRBD1. The CDR3 consists of 18 residues. Trimming took 5 bases from V and 3 from J; bases not matched to a gene: 17. Germline V gives CDR1 MNHEY, CDR2 SMNVEV (reference sequence). The CDR3 DNA reads TGTGCCAGCAGTATAATGGGGGTGATGGGACAGATAACAGATACGCAGTATTTT. As protein: CASSIMGVMGQITDTQYF.

This rearrangement joins TRBV14 to TRBJ2-5; D tentatively reads TRBD1 or TRBD2 (5 bases each). The germline V and J ends were trimmed by 0 bases and 0 bases, with 14 bases remaining between them. CDR1 and CDR2 from the germline V gene are SGHDN and FVKESK. The CDR3 sequence is 17 residues long. CDR3 loop: CASSQEGPNLYQETQYF. CDR3 sequence (DNA): TGTGCCAGCAGCCAAGAGGGACCGAATTTGTACCAAGAGACCCAGTACTTC.

This clonotype was observed a handful of times. CDR3 sequence: CASSLVQGIGTEAFF. The CDR3 DNA follows: TGTGCCAGCAGTTTAGTCCAGGGGATAGGAACTGAAGCTTTCTTT. The V call is TRBV12-3 or TRBV12-4, the J call TRBJ1-1, with TRBD1 as a possible D gene (6 bases). Trimming pared 1 base from V and 5 bases from J, leaving 14 bases between. This CDR3 comprises 15 residues.

The chain joins TRBV20-1 to TRBJ2-1; TRBD1 matches 7 bases. Germline values: CDR1 DFQATT, CDR2 SNEGSKA (reference sequence). CDR3 length equals 16 residues. The V and J ends lost 5 bases and 0 bases, in that order; junction bases with no gene match: 10. CDR3 bases: TGCAGTGCTCAACCTGACAGGGCCTTCTCCTACAATGAGCAGTTCTTC. Translation gives CSAQPDRAFSYNEQFF.

The chain recombines TRBV18 with TRBJ2-3; 7 nucleotides align to TRBD2. CDR1 and CDR2 from the germline V gene are KGHSH and LQKENI. V trimming: 3 bases; J trimming: 3 bases; junction bases outside the gene matches: 9. The length of the CDR3 is 16 residues. The chain's CDR3 is CASSPGAGDLTDTQYF. The DNA for the CDR3 is TGTGCCAGCTCACCTGGGGCGGGAGATCTGACAGATACGCAGTATTTT.

This clonotype was seen a few times. V usage is TRBV28 and J usage is TRBJ1-6; TRBD1 matches at 7 bases. Germline V gives CDR1 MDHEN, CDR2 SYDVKM. J was trimmed by 13 bases and V by 6 bases; bases with no gene match: 12. This CDR3 contains 14 residues. This chain's CDR3 is CASSPQRQGPPLHF. CDR3 bases: TGTGCCAGCAGCCCTCAACGACAGGGCCCTCCCCTCCACTTT.

Only a few counts were recorded for this clonotype. The chain has TRBV7-8 and TRBJ2-2; TRBD2 agrees at 9 bases. V lost 3 bases, J lost 2 bases, and 7 bases stayed unmatched. The CDR3 consists of 17 residues. Germline loops: CDR1 SGHVS, CDR2 FQNEAQ. This CDR3 is CASSFPRTSVNTGELFF. CDR3 DNA: TGTGCCAGCAGCTTCCCCCGGACTAGCGTTAACACCGGGGAGCTGTTTTTT.

This clonotype was counted between two and nine times. The V call is TRBV6-5, the J call TRBJ2-1; TRBD2 agrees at 8 bases. V lost 5 bases, J lost 6 bases, and 6 bases stayed unmatched. This CDR3 has 14 amino acids. Per the germline V gene, CDR1 is MNHEY and CDR2 is SVGAGI. The CDR3: CASSTGGTSNEQFF. The CDR3, as DNA: TGTGCCAGCAGTACGGGGGGGACTAGCAATGAGCAGTTCTTC.

The chain combines TRBV20-1 with TRBJ2-5; 7 nucleotides match TRBD2. Germline V gene lookup returns CDR1 DFQATT and CDR2 SNEGSKA (reference sequence). The CDR3 is made up of 17 amino acids. With 1 base clipped from V and 5 bases from J, the junction kept 16 bases outside the gene matches. In DNA, the CDR3 is TGCAGTGCTAGAGGTGGGGTAGGGCGGGAGAGACGGGAGACCCAGTACTTC. Its translation is CSARGGVGRERRETQYF.

This clonotype came up a few times. V is TRBV28 and J is TRBJ2-7; no firm D call. This CDR3 has 17 amino acids. The V end lost 6 bases, the J end lost 2 bases, and 23 bases lay between the germline ends. Germline-derived CDR1 and CDR2 are MDHEN and SYDVKM. The DNA for the CDR3 is TGTGCCAGCAGGGAAACGGTCACCTACGGGCCAACCTACGAGCAGTACTTC. Protein product: CASRETVTYGPTYEQYF. Variable domain in full (rest from reference TRBV28 and TRBJ2-7): DVKVTQSSRYLVKRTGEKVFLECVQDMDHENMFWYRQDPGLGLRLIYFSYDVKMKEKGDIPEGYSVSREKKERFSLILESASTNQTSMYLCASRETVTYGPTYEQYFGPGTRLTVT.

The gene calls are TRBV6-6 and TRBJ2-5; D assignment may be TRBD1 or TRBD2 (5 bases each). The CDR3 runs 15 residues. CDR1 is MNHNY and CDR2 is SVGAGI in the germline V gene (reference sequence). Between the trimmed V and J ends, which lost 8 bases and 0 bases, there was a span of 16 bases. The CDR3 DNA is TGTGCCAGCCGTTGGGGACCACTGTACCAAGAGACCCAGTACTTC. This codes for CASRWGPLYQETQYF.

The J gene is TRBJ1-1, the V gene TRBV12-3 or TRBV12-4, with D unresolved. The ends were cut back, 3 bases at V and 4 bases at J, with 12 bases in the middle. There are 14 residues in the CDR3. The DNA of the CDR3 is TGTGCCAGCAGTTTTCTGGGAGGTGGCACTGAAGCTTTCTTT. It yields the protein CASSFLGGGTEAFF.

The rearrangement links TRBV29-1 to TRBJ2-1; 10 positions match TRBD2. Germline V lookup: CDR1 SQVTM, CDR2 ANQGSEA. J gave up 6 bases and V 6 bases, and 11 bases lay outside the gene matches. The CDR3 covers 15 residues. The CDR3 is CSVVTGTSALNEQFF. DNA for the CDR3: TGCAGCGTCGTAACCGGGACTAGCGCTCTCAATGAGCAGTTCTTC.

The rearrangement links TRBV6-8 to TRBJ2-3; D unclear. The CDR3 consists of 12 residues. The ends were cut back, 5 bases at V and 4 bases at J, with 7 bases in the middle. Germline V lookup: CDR1 MNHGY, CDR2 SAAAGT. Written as DNA, the CDR3 is TGTGCCAGCAGTGCTACCTCAGATACGCAGTATTTT. It translates to CASSATSDTQYF.

Ten or more counts support this clonotype. J is TRBJ1-5 and V is TRBV7-2, with a possible D match to TRBD1 (5 bases). The CDR3 is made up of 16 amino acids. Trimming stripped 5 bases from V and 6 bases from J, with 20 bases between. Germline lookup yields CDR1 SGHTA and CDR2 FQGNSA. CDR3 loop: CASSQDGSGIVQPQHF. The CDR3 DNA follows: TGTGCCAGCAGCCAGGATGGGTCAGGGATTGTTCAGCCCCAGCATTTT.

This chain's CDR3 is CASSLMAGGYSSYEQYF. DNA for the CDR3: TGTGCCAGCAGCTTAATGGCGGGGGGCTACAGCTCCTACGAGCAGTACTTC. The chain recombines TRBV7-4 with TRBJ2-7; 8 nucleotides line up with TRBD2. V gave up 2 bases and J gave up 0 bases; unmatched junction bases: 9. The CDR3 sequence is 17 residues long. Germline-derived CDR1 and CDR2 are SGHVT and SQSDAQ.

This chain links TRBV6-6 with TRBJ2-1; D is undetermined. Germline V lookup: CDR1 MNHNY, CDR2 SVGAGI (reference sequence). The CDR3 spans 12 residues. V lost 5 bases and J lost 8, with 10 bases in between. In nucleotides, the CDR3 is TGTGCCAGCAGTGACTTGGGCCATGAGCAGTTCTTC. Residues: CASSDLGHEQFF.

The chain has TRBV4-1 and TRBJ1-2, with D unresolved. The CDR3 spans 14 residues. The V gene's germline CDR1 is MGHRA and CDR2 YSYEKL. The ends were cut back, 0 bases at V and 2 bases at J, with 7 bases in the middle. CDR3 sequence reads: CASSQEVVNYGYTF. In DNA form, the CDR3 reads TGCGCCAGCAGCCAAGAGGTAGTGAACTATGGCTACACCTTC.

The chain combines TRBV12-3 or TRBV12-4 with TRBJ2-7; 13 nucleotides agree with TRBD2. The CDR3 consists of 15 residues. The V segment lost 1 base and the J segment 6 bases; nucleotides outside the gene matches: 3. The CDR3 DNA follows: TGTGCCAGCAGTTTAGGTGGACTAGCGGGAGTCGAGCAGTACGTC. Protein sequence: CASSLGGLAGVEQYV.